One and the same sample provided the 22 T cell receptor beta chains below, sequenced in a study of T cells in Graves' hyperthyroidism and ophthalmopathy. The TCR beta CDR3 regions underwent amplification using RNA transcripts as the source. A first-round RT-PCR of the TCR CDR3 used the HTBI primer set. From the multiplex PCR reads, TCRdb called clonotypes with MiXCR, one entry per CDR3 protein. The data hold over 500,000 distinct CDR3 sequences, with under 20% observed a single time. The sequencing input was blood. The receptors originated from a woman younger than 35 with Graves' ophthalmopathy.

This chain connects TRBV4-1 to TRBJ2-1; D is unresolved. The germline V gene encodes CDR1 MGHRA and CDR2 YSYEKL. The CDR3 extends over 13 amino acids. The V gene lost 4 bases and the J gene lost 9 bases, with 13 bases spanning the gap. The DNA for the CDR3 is TGCGCCAGCAGCCCCCAAAGGATCAGTGAGCAGTTCTTC. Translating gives CASSPQRISEQFF.

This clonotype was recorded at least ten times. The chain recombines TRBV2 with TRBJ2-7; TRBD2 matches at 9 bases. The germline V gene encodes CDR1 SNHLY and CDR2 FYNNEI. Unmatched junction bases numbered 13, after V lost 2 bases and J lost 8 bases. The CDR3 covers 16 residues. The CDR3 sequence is CASSENRAGGPHKQYF. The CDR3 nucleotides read TGTGCCAGCAGTGAAAACCGGGCGGGAGGGCCTCATAAGCAGTACTTC.

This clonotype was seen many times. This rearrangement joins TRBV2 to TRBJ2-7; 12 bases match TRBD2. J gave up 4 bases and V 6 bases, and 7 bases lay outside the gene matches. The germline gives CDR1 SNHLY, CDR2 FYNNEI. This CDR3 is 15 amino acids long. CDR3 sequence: CASRALAGGGYEQYF. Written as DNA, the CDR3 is TGTGCCAGCAGAGCACTAGCGGGAGGAGGATACGAGCAGTACTTC.

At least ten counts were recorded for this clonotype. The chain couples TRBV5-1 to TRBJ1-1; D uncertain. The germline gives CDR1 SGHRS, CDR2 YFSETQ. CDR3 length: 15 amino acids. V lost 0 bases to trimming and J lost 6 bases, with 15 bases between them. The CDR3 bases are TGCGCCAGCAGCTTGGCCTGGGCGGGCATCTCTGAAGCTTTCTTT. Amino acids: CASSLAWAGISEAFF. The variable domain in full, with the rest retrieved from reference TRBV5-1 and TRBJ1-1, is KAGVTQTPRYLIKTRGQQVTLSCSPISGHRSVSWYQQTPGQGLQFLFEYFSETQRNKGNFPGRFSGRQFSNSRSEMNVSTLELGDSALYLCASSLAWAGISEAFFGQGTRLTVV.

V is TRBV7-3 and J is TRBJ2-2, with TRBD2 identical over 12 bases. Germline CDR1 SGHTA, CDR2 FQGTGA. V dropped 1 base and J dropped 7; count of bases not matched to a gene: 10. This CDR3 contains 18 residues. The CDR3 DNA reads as TGTGCCAGCAGCTTAAGCCTAGCGGGAGGGCCATACGGCGGGGAGCTGTTTTTT. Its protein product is CASSLSLAGGPYGGELFF.

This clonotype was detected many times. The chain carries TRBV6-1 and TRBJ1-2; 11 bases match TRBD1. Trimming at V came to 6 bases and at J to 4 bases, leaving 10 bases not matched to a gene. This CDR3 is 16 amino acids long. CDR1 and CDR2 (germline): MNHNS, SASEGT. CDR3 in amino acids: CASRPGTGGIGYGYTF. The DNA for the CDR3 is TGTGCCAGCAGGCCCGGGACAGGGGGTATCGGCTATGGCTACACCTTC.

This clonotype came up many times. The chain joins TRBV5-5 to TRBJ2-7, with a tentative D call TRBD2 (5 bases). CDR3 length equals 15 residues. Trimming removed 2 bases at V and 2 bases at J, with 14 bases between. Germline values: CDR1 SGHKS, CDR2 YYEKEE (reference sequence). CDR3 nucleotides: TGTGCCAGCAGCTTCGAGGGAAGTGGGGCCTACGAGCAGTACTTC. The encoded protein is CASSFEGSGAYEQYF.

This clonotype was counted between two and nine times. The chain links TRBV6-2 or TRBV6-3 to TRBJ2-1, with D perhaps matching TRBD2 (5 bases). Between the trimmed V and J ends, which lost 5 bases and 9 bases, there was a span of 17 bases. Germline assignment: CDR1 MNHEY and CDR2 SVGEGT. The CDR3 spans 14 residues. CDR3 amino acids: CASSLSQTSSEQFF. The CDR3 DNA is TGTGCCAGCAGTCTGTCCCAAACTAGTTCTGAGCAGTTCTTC.

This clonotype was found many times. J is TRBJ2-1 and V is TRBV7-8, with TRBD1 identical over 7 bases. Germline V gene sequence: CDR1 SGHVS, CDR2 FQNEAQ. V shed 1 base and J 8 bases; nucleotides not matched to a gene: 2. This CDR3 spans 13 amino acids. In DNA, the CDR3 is TGTGCCAGCAGCTTAGACAGGGGCGATGAGCAGTTCTTC. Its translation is CASSLDRGDEQFF. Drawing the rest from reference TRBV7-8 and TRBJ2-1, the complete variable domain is GAGVSQSPRYKVAKRGQDVALRCDPISGHVSLFWYQQALGQGPEFLTYFQNEAQLDKSGLPSDRFFAERPEGSVSTLKIQRTQQEDSAVYLCASSLDRGDEQFFGPGTRLTVL.

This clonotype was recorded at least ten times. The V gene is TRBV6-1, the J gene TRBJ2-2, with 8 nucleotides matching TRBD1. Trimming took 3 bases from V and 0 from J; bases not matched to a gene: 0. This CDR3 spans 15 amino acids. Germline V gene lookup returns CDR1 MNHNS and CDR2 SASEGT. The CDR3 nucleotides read TGTGCCAGCAGTGAGGACAGGGCGAACACCGGGGAGCTGTTTTTT. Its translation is CASSEDRANTGELFF.

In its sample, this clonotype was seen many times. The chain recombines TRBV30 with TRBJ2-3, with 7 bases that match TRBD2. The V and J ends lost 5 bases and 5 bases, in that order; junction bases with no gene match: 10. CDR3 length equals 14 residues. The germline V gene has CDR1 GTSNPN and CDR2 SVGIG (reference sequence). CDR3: CAWRLTGGGDTQYF. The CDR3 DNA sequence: TGTGCCTGGCGGTTGACGGGAGGAGGAGATACGCAGTATTTT.

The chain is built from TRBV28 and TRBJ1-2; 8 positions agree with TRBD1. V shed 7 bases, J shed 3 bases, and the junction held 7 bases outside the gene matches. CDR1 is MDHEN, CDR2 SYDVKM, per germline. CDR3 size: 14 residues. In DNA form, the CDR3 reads TGTGCCAGCAAGGACAGGGAATTTGACTATGGCTACACCTTC. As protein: CASKDREFDYGYTF.

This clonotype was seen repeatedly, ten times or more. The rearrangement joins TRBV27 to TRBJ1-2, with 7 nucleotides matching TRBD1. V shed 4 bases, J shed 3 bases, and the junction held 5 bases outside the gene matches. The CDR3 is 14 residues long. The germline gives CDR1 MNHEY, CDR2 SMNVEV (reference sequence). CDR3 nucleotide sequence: TGTGCCAGCAGTTCCGGGACAGAGGACTATGGCTACACCTTC. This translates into CASSSGTEDYGYTF.

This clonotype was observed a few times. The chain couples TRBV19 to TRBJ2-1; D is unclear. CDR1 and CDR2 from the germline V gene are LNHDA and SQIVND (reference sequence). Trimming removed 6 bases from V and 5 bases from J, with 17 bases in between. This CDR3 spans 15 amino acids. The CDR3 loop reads CASSSPRRRDNEQFF. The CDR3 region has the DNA TGTGCCAGTAGCTCCCCCAGGCGGCGAGACAATGAGCAGTTCTTC.

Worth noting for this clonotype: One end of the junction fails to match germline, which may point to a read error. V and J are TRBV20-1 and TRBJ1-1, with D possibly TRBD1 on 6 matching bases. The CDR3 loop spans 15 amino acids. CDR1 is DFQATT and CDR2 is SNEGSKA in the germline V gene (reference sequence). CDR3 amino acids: CSATPGARLNTEVFF. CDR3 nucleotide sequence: TGCAGTGCGACTCCGGGGGCCCGACTGAACACTGAAGTTTTCTTT.

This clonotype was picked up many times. The CDR3 reads CASRTDGVNQPQHF. As DNA, the CDR3 is TGTGCCAGCCGAACGGACGGAGTCAATCAGCCCCAGCATTTT. The chain uses TRBV28 and TRBJ1-5; D gene ambiguous. Germline V CDR1 and CDR2: MDHEN, SYDVKM. The CDR3 loop spans 14 amino acids. Trimming pared 8 bases from V and 3 bases from J, leaving 14 bases between.

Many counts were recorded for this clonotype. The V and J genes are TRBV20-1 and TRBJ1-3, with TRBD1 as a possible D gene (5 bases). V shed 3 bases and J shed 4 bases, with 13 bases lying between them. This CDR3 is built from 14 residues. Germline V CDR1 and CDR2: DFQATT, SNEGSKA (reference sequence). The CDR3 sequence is CSASRRGQGNTIYF. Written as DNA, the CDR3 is TGCAGTGCTAGTCGGAGGGGTCAAGGAAACACCATATATTTT.

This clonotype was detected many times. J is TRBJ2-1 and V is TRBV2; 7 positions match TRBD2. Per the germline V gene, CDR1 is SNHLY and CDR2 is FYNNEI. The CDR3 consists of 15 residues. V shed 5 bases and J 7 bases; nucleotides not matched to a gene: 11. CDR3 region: CASSPLGGGMNEQFF. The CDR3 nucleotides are TGTGCCAGCAGTCCCCTGGGGGGGGGAATGAATGAGCAGTTCTTC. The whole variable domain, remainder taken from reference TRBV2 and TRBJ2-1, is EPEVTQTPSHQVTQMGQEVILRCVPISNHLYFYWYRQILGQKVEFLVSFYNNEISEKSEIFDDQFSVERPDGSNFTLKIRSTKLEDSAMYFCASSPLGGGMNEQFFGPGTRLTVL.

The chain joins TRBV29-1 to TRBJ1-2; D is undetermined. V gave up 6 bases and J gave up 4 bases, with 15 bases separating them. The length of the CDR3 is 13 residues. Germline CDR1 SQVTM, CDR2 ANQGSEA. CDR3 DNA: TGCAGCGTGCGAGTAGGGAACGGCTATGGCTACACCTTC. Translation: CSVRVGNGYGYTF.

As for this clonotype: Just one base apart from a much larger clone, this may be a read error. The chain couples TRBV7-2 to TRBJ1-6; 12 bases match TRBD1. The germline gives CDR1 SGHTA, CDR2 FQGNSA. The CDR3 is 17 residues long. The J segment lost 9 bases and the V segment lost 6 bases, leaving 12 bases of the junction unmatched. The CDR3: CASSPGQGAVLASPLHF. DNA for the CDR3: TGTGCCAGCAGTCCGGGACAGGGGGCAGTATTGGCTTCACCCCTCCACTTT.

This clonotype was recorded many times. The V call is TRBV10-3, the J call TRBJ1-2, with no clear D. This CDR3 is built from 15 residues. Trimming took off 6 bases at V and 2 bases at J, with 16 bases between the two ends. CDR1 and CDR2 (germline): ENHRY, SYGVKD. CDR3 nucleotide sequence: TGTGCCATCAGCGGGGTCGGCAGACACAACTATGGCTACACCTTC. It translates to CAISGVGRHNYGYTF.

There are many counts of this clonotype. The CDR3 region has the DNA TGTGCCAGCAGCCAGACCGGGAAGTCCTACGAGCAGTACTTC. Protein product: CASSQTGKSYEQYF. The chain joins TRBV7-2 to TRBJ2-7; maybe TRBD2 (5 bases). The CDR3 contains 14 residues. V lost 5 bases and J 1 base, leaving 12 bases between the germline ends. The germline CDR1 and CDR2 sequences are SGHTA and FQGNSA.